Presented here are 16 T cell receptor beta chains from one specimen sequenced in a study of shared clonotypes between healthy human individuals. Profiled with immunoSEQ multiplex PCR; TCRdb holds only in-frame clones, not every one. The sample includes about 1 million clones, more than 60% of them seen just once. Sequenced input: memory CD4+ T cells sorted from blood. The subset was: CD45RA-negative fraction. These receptors all come from a man between 18 and 29 years old in good health.

The chain uses TRBV27 and TRBJ2-7; D remains unclear. Germline CDR1 reads MNHEY; CDR2 reads SMNVEV (reference sequence). The CDR3 length is 20 residues. Trimming cost V 5 bases and J 0 bases, with 29 bases left between them. In nucleotides, the CDR3 is TGTGCCAGCAGTCCTTCCCAACTAAAGATGATTCGAACACACTCCTACGAGCAGTACTTC. Its translation is CASSPSQLKMIRTHSYEQYF.

CDR3 in amino acids: CASQTGTSTDTQYF. CDR3 sequence (DNA): TGTGCCAGCCAGACGGGGACTAGCACAGATACGCAGTATTTT. The V call is TRBV11-2, the J call TRBJ2-3, with D possibly TRBD2 on 6 matching bases. The germline V gene has CDR1 SGHAT and CDR2 FQNNGV. The CDR3 totals 14 residues. V lost 8 bases and J 0 bases, leaving 12 bases between the germline ends.

The chain recombines TRBV6-5 with TRBJ2-1; tentatively, D is TRBD1 (5 bases). Trimming pared 0 bases from V and 4 bases from J, leaving 7 bases between. The CDR3 is made up of 14 amino acids. CDR1 is MNHEY, CDR2 SVGAGI, per germline. CDR3 DNA sequence: TGTGCCAGCAGTTACTCGACAGAGTACAATGAGCAGTTCTTC. Amino acid sequence: CASSYSTEYNEQFF.

The J gene is TRBJ2-3, the V gene TRBV7-9; TRBD1 matches at 7 bases. Trimming at V came to 3 bases and at J to 6 bases, leaving 3 bases not matched to a gene. This CDR3 has 13 residues. Germline V gives CDR1 SEHNR, CDR2 FQNEAQ (reference sequence). CDR3 protein: CASSFEGADTQYF. CDR3 coding DNA: TGTGCCAGCAGCTTCGAGGGGGCTGATACGCAGTATTTT.

The V and J genes are TRBV10-3 and TRBJ2-2; possible D gene TRBD2, 5 bases. Trimming took off 3 bases at V and 9 bases at J, with 17 bases between the two ends. CDR1 ENHRY and CDR2 SYGVKD come from the germline V gene. The CDR3 sequence is 15 residues long. Written as DNA, the CDR3 is TGTGCCATCAGTGAAGACCGACTAAACCACCGGGAGCTGTTTTTT. Its protein product is CAISEDRLNHRELFF.

The rearrangement links TRBV11-2 to TRBJ2-3; 8 positions agree with TRBD2. Germline CDR1 is SGHAT and CDR2 is FQNNGV. CDR3 length: 14 amino acids. V shed 2 bases, J shed 6 bases, and the junction held 4 bases outside the gene matches. The CDR3 loop reads CASSLSPGGDTQYF. The CDR3 nucleotides are TGTGCCAGCAGCTTATCACCGGGGGGGGATACGCAGTATTTT.

V usage is TRBV4-1 and J usage is TRBJ2-1, with D perhaps matching TRBD1 or TRBD2 (6 bases each). The CDR3 runs to 18 residues. Trimming left V 1 base short and J 8 bases short, with 24 bases between. CDR1 and CDR2 (germline): MGHRA, YSYEKL. The CDR3 sequence is CASSQAGATGLSFYEQFF. The CDR3 DNA sequence: TGCGCCAGCAGCCAAGCGGGGGCGACGGGACTGAGTTTCTATGAGCAGTTCTTC.

The chain has TRBV5-4 and TRBJ2-2; 8 bases are a match to TRBD1. Germline lookup yields CDR1 SGHNT and CDR2 YYREEE (reference sequence). V dropped 4 bases and J dropped 4; count of bases not matched to a gene: 3. The CDR3 totals 14 residues. The CDR3 DNA is TGTGCCAGCAGCCGGGACAGGTCCACCGGGGAGCTGTTTTTT. It translates to CASSRDRSTGELFF.

This clone was observed once. The chain combines TRBV9 with TRBJ1-2, with D possibly TRBD1 on 5 matching bases. The CDR3 loop spans 15 amino acids. Germline V gene data show CDR1 as SGDLS and CDR2 as YYNGEE. The V end lost 0 bases, the J end lost 5 bases, and 14 bases lay between the germline ends. CDR3 sequence reads: CASSVVPGGSYGYTF. CDR3 in DNA: TGTGCCAGCAGCGTAGTTCCGGGGGGGAGTTATGGCTACACCTTC.

The genes are TRBV7-3 and TRBJ1-2; D possibly corresponds to TRBD1 (5 bases). Trimming pared 5 bases from V and 6 bases from J, leaving 13 bases between. The CDR3 length is 13 residues. Germline V lookup: CDR1 SGHTA, CDR2 FQGTGA. CDR3 amino acids: CASSPSGRDGYTF. The CDR3 DNA follows: TGTGCCAGCAGCCCTTCAGGGAGAGATGGCTACACCTTC.

J is TRBJ2-5 and V is TRBV30; D not certain. The J call may be wrong; the DNA end is better matched by TRBJ2-7. The CDR3 length is 13 residues. CDR1 is GTSNPN and CDR2 is SVGIG in the germline V gene (reference sequence). For the CDR3, the DNA is TGTGCCTGGAGTGTACCCCCCTCGTACGAGCAGTACTTC. Its protein is CAWSVPPSYEQYF.

This chain links TRBV18 with TRBJ2-7; 7 bases are shared with TRBD1. V was pared by 3 bases and J by 7 bases, with 9 bases of the junction left unmatched. The CDR3 runs to 14 residues. Per germline, CDR1 KGHSH and CDR2 LQKENI. The CDR3 spells CASSPYRGPAEQYF. In DNA form, the CDR3 reads TGTGCCAGCTCACCTTACAGGGGCCCAGCGGAGCAGTACTTC.

About this clone itself: A read error may produce the germline difference seen at one junction end. The sample carries other DNA sequences with the same CDR3. The CDR3 DNA reads TGTGCCAGCAGTCTCCGGGTGGGTGGCAATCAGCCCCAACATTTT. Translation gives CASSLRVGGNQPQHF. The V and J genes are TRBV28 and TRBJ1-5; D is uncertain. This CDR3 spans 15 amino acids. Germline V lookup: CDR1 MDHEN, CDR2 SYDVKM.

This chain connects TRBV5-1 to TRBJ2-2, with 11 nucleotides matching TRBD2. Germline CDR1 SGHRS, CDR2 YFSETQ. The CDR3 covers 16 residues. Losses at the gene ends were 4 bases for V and 7 bases for J; bases not matched to a gene: 9. The CDR3 region is CASSISGRALNGELFF. The CDR3 nucleotides are TGCGCCAGCAGCATTAGCGGGAGGGCCCTCAACGGGGAGCTGTTTTTT. Full variable domain (remainder filled in from reference TRBV5-1 and TRBJ2-2): KAGVTQTPRYLIKTRGQQVTLSCSPISGHRSVSWYQQTPGQGLQFLFEYFSETQRNKGNFPGRFSGRQFSNSRSEMNVSTLELGDSALYLCASSISGRALNGELFFGEGSRLTVL.

This clone appeared a few times. The V call is TRBV9, the J call TRBJ2-3, with 7 bases matching TRBD2. Trimming took 4 bases from V and 4 from J; bases not matched to a gene: 3. Germline V CDR1 and CDR2: SGDLS, YYNGEE. This CDR3 comprises 13 residues. The CDR3 sequence is CASSPRGADTQYF. The CDR3 region has the DNA TGTGCCAGCAGCCCCCGGGGGGCAGATACGCAGTATTTT.

The J gene is TRBJ2-3, the V gene TRBV6-1, with 7 positions matching TRBD2. Germline CDR1 is MNHNS and CDR2 is SASEGT. Trimming took 4 bases from V and 0 from J; bases not matched to a gene: 7. CDR3 length equals 16 residues. The CDR3 sequence: CASSAQRAGSTDTQYF. CDR3 bases: TGTGCCAGCAGTGCCCAGAGAGCGGGGAGCACAGATACGCAGTATTTT.